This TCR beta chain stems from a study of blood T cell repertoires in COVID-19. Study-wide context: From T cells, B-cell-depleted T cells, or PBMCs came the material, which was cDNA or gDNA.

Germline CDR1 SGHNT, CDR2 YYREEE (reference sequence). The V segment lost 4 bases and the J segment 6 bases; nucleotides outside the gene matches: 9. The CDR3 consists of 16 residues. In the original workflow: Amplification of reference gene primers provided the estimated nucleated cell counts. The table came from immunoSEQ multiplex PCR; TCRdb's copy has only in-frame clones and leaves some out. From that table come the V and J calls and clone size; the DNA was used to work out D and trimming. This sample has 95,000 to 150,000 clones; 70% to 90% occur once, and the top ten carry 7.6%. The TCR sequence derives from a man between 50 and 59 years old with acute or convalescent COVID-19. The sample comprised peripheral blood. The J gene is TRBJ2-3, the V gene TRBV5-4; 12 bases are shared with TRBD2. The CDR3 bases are TGTGCCAGCAGCCCCGAGACTAGCGGGAGTTGGGATACGCAGTATTTT. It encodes CASSPETSGSWDTQYF.